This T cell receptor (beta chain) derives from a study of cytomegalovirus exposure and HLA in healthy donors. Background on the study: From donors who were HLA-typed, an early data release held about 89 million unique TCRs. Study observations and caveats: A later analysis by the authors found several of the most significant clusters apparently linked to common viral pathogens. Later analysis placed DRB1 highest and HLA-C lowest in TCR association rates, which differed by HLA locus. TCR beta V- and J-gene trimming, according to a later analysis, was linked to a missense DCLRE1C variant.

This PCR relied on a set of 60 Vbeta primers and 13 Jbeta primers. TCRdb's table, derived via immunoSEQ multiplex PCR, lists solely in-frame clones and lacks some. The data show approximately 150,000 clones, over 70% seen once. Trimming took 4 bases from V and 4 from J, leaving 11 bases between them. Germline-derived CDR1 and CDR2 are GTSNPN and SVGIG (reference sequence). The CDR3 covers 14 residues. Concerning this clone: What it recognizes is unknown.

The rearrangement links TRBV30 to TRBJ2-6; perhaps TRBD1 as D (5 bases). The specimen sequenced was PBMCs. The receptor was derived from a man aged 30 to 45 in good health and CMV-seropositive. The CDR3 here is CAWNKGSGANVLTF. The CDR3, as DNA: TGTGCCTGGAATAAGGGGTCCGGGGCCAACGTCCTGACTTTC.